These 18 T cell receptor beta chains came from one sample sequenced in a study of blood T cells in healthy people across ages. Next came a second PCR, run for about 6 to 11 cycles, which used a sample-barcoded 5' primer along with a J-beta primer mix. TCRdb independently ran MiXCR on the 5' RACE reads; one entry per CDR3 protein. The sample contains 2 million or so distinct CDR3 sequences, 40% to 55% of which appear only once. Sample: blood. These receptor sequences come from a woman between 40 and 50 years old in good health.

This clonotype was counted a few times. This sequence joins TRBV10-3 and TRBJ2-1; TRBD1 might be the D (7 bases). V lost 0 bases to trimming and J lost 3 bases, with 21 bases between them. The CDR3 length is 19 residues. Germline CDR1 reads ENHRY; CDR2 reads SYGVKD. In DNA, the CDR3 is TGTGCCATCAGTGAGTCGAGGGGGCGTGAAAGGGGGGACTACAATGAGCAGTTCTTC. The encoded protein is CAISESRGRERGDYNEQFF.

The chain couples TRBV9 to TRBJ2-6; D is undetermined. The CDR3 covers 13 residues. Trimming took off 6 bases at V and 2 bases at J, with 6 bases between the two ends. The germline CDR1 and CDR2 sequences are SGDLS and YYNGEE. The CDR3 region has the DNA TGTGCCAGCAACGAGGCTGGGGCCAACGTCCTGACTTTC. Its translation: CASNEAGANVLTF.

This clonotype came up a few times. The chain uses TRBV7-9 and TRBJ2-5; 9 nucleotides match TRBD2. Germline V gene lookup returns CDR1 SEHNR and CDR2 FQNEAQ (reference sequence). CDR3 length: 17 amino acids. V was clipped by 5 bases and J by 3 bases; unmatched bases: 13. The CDR3 DNA reads TGTGCCAGCAGCCCCCAATACGGCGGGGGGGCAAAAGAGACCCAGTACTTC. Residues: CASSPQYGGGAKETQYF.

This clonotype was picked up a small number of times. The chain recombines TRBV7-8 with TRBJ2-7; D remains ambiguous. The V end was cut by 0 bases, the J end by 2 bases, with 8 bases between. This CDR3 comprises 14 residues. Germline V gene data show CDR1 as SGHVS and CDR2 as FQNEAQ. In DNA form, the CDR3 reads TGTGCCAGCAGCTTAGCGCGGTCGGCCTACGAGCAGTACTTC. Residues: CASSLARSAYEQYF.

V gene TRBV5-1 combines with J gene TRBJ2-7, with D tentatively TRBD2 (6 bases). The better agreement between TRBJ2-5 and the DNA end casts doubt on the J call. The CDR3 is 16 amino acids. The V gene's germline CDR1 is SGHRS and CDR2 YFSETQ. The CDR3 DNA is TGCGCCAGCAGCTTGGCCGGCAGCCCTGGGAGGGAGACCCAGTACTTC. This encodes CASSLAGSPGRETQYF.

This clonotype appeared a few times. The rearrangement joins TRBV10-2 to TRBJ2-7; perhaps TRBD1 as D (6 bases). This CDR3 comprises 18 residues. The V and J ends lost 11 bases and 0 bases respectively, with 29 bases between them. The V gene's germline CDR1 is WSHSY and CDR2 SAAADI. This CDR3 reads CARARGPISGDTSYEQYF. CDR3 DNA: TGCGCCCGGGCCCGGGGACCGATCTCTGGGGACACCTCCTACGAGCAGTACTTC.

Only a few counts were recorded for this clonotype. This chain uses TRBV4-3 with TRBJ2-3, with D uncertain. CDR1 is LGHNA and CDR2 is YSLEER in the germline V gene. The V gene lost 1 base and the J gene lost 11 bases, with 10 bases spanning the gap. The CDR3 is 12 amino acids. CDR3 sequence: CASSQVGMGQYF. In DNA, the CDR3 is TGCGCCAGCAGCCAAGTAGGGATGGGGCAGTATTTT.

The J gene is TRBJ2-5, the V gene TRBV20-1; D may match TRBD1 or TRBD2 (6 bases each). V was trimmed by 3 bases and J by 4 bases, leaving 18 bases between them. Germline V gives CDR1 DFQATT, CDR2 SNEGSKA (reference sequence). The CDR3 has 15 amino acids. CDR3 in DNA: TGCAGTGCTAGGAACAAGGGGGGATTCTTAGAGACCCAGTACTTC. This encodes CSARNKGGFLETQYF.

The rearrangement uses TRBV4-3 and TRBJ2-7; D call uncertain. The germline V and J ends were trimmed by 1 base and 6 bases, with 19 bases remaining between them. Germline V gene data show CDR1 as LGHNA and CDR2 as YSLEER. The CDR3 covers 16 residues. In DNA, the CDR3 is TGCGCCAGCAGCCAAGGCCCGGGTTCTAGTTGGGGCGAGCAGTACTTC. It is translated as CASSQGPGSSWGEQYF.

V usage is TRBV4-1 and J usage is TRBJ2-5, with D maybe TRBD1 (6 bases). The J call may be in error: the DNA end matches TRBJ2-7 better. Germline-derived CDR1 and CDR2 are MGHRA and YSYEKL. This CDR3 spans 14 amino acids. The CDR3 reads CASSQVGTIHEQYF. The CDR3 nucleotides are TGCGCCAGCAGCCAAGTTGGGACAATCCACGAGCAGTACTTC.

This clonotype showed up just a few times. CDR3 region: CASSGTGDQETQYF. CDR3 sequence (DNA): TGTGCCAGCAGCGGGACAGGGGACCAAGAGACCCAGTACTTC. The chain has TRBV9 and TRBJ2-5; 9 nucleotides agree with TRBD1. The CDR3 covers 14 residues. Germline loops: CDR1 SGDLS, CDR2 YYNGEE. V lost 3 bases and J lost 0; bases outside the gene matches: 0.

The chain employs TRBV6-2 or TRBV6-3 and TRBJ2-1, with 11 bases matching TRBD2. The CDR3 covers 17 residues. V gave up 0 bases and J gave up 10 bases; unmatched junction bases: 11. CDR1 is MNHEY and CDR2 is SVGEGT in the germline V gene. The CDR3 protein is CASSYSPSGGITNEQFF. The CDR3 DNA is TGTGCCAGCAGTTACTCGCCTAGCGGGGGGATTACAAACGAGCAGTTCTTC.

There are a few counts of this clonotype. The chain has TRBV5-1 and TRBJ2-5; tentative D call: TRBD1 (5 bases). Germline lookup yields CDR1 SGHRS and CDR2 YFSETQ. The V end was cut by 7 bases, the J end by 0 bases, with 13 bases between. CDR3 length: 14 amino acids. The DNA of the CDR3 is TGCGCCAGCTGTATTGCAGGGTACCAAGAGACCCAGTACTTC. It yields the protein CASCIAGYQETQYF.

The chain links TRBV19 to TRBJ1-1, with D uncertain. The germline gives CDR1 LNHDA, CDR2 SQIVND (reference sequence). This CDR3 has 12 amino acids. Trimming removed 9 bases at V and 7 bases at J, with 15 bases between. The CDR3 is CASKQPTLEAFF. CDR3 bases: TGTGCCAGCAAGCAGCCCACTCTTGAAGCTTTCTTT.

This clonotype was seen a single time. The chain has TRBV14 and TRBJ2-3, with unresolved D. Trimming pared 1 base from V and 8 bases from J, leaving 13 bases between. Germline lookup yields CDR1 SGHDN and CDR2 FVKESK. The length of the CDR3 is 14 residues. CDR3 protein: CASSQAGPRLTQYF. The CDR3 DNA reads as TGTGCCAGCAGCCAAGCTGGGCCAAGACTTACGCAGTATTTT.

The gene calls are TRBV11-3 and TRBJ2-1; D is perhaps TRBD1 (7 bases). Germline values: CDR1 SGHNT, CDR2 YENEEA. Trimming took 1 base from V and 6 from J, leaving 13 bases between them. This CDR3 region has 15 residues. CDR3 coding DNA: TGTGCCAGCAGCTTAGTGGAGGGGGCCACCAATGAGCAGTTCTTC. Translating gives CASSLVEGATNEQFF.

This clonotype occurred a few times. The chain joins TRBV29-1 to TRBJ2-3, with D unresolved. Germline CDR1 and CDR2: SQVTM and ANQGSEA. The CDR3 is made up of 14 amino acids. Deletions cut 4 bases from V and 4 bases from J, with 15 bases between. The CDR3 nucleotides read TGCAGCGTTGGGGGTGGCATTGGGGCAGATACGCAGTATTTT. Encoded protein: CSVGGGIGADTQYF.

The sample holds one count of this clonotype. V gene TRBV20-1 combines with J gene TRBJ1-5, with D perhaps TRBD1 (5 bases). The germline V and J ends were trimmed by 6 bases and 3 bases, with 18 bases remaining between them. The germline CDR1 and CDR2 sequences are DFQATT and SNEGSKA (reference sequence). The CDR3 is made up of 15 amino acids. CDR3 nucleotides: TGCAGTGCCCGGGGGACTGAAGTGCTCAATCAGCCCCAGCATTTT. The encoded protein is CSARGTEVLNQPQHF.